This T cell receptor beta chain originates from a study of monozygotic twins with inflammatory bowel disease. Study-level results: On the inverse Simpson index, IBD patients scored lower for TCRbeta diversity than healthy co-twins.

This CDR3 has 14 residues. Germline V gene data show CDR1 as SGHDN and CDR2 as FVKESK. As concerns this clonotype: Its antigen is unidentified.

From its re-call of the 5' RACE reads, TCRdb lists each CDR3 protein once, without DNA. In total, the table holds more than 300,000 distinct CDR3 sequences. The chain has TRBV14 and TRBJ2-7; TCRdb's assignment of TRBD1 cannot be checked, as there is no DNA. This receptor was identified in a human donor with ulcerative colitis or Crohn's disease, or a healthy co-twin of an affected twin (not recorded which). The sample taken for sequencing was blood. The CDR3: CASSQSTVIGEQYF.